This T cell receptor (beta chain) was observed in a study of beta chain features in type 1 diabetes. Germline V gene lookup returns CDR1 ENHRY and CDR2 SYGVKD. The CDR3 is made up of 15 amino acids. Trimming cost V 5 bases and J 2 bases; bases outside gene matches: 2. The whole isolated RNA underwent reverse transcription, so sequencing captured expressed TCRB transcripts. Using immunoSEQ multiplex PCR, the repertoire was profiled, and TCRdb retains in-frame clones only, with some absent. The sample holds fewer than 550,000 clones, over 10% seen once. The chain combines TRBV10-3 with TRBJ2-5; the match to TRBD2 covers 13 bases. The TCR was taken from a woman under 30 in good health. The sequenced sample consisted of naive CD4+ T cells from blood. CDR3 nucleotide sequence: TGTGCCATCAGTCGGACTAGCGGGAGTCAAGAGACCCAGTACTTC. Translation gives CAISRTSGSQETQYF.